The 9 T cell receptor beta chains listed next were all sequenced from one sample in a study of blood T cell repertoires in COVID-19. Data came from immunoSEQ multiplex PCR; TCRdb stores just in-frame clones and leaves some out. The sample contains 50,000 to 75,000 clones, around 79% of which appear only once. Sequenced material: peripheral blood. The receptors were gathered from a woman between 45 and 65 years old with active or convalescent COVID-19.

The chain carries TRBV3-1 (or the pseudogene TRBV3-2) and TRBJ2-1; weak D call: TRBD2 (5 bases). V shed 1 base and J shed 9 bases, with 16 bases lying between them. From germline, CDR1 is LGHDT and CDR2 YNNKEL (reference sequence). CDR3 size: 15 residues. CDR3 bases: TGTGCCAGCAGCCAAGTTATTCGGGGTGGGGTTGAGCAGTTCTTC. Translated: CASSQVIRGGVEQFF.

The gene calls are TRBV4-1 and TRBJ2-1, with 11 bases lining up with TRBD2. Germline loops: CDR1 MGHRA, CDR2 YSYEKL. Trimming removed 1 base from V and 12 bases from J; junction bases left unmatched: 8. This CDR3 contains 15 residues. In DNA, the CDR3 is TGCGCCAGCAGCCAAGTACGTAGCGGGAGGGGGAGGCAGTTCTTC. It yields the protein CASSQVRSGRGRQFF.

CDR3 protein: CASSLAPSSSYGYTF. In DNA form, the CDR3 reads TGCGCCAGCAGCTTAGCGCCCAGTTCTAGCTATGGCTACACCTTC. V usage is TRBV5-1 and J usage is TRBJ1-2, with D unresolved. This CDR3 region has 15 residues. Germline V lookup: CDR1 SGHRS, CDR2 YFSETQ. The germline V and J ends were trimmed by 2 bases and 4 bases, with 15 bases remaining between them. The variable domain in full, with the rest retrieved from reference TRBV5-1 and TRBJ1-2, is KAGVTQTPRYLIKTRGQQVTLSCSPISGHRSVSWYQQTPGQGLQFLFEYFSETQRNKGNFPGRFSGRQFSNSRSEMNVSTLELGDSALYLCASSLAPSSSYGYTFGSGTRLTVV.

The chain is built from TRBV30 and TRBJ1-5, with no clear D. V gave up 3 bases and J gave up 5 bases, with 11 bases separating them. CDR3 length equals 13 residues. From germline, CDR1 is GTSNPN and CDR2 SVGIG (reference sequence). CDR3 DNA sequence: TGTGCCTGGAGCGGTAGCGAGGATCAGCCCCAGCATTTT. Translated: CAWSGSEDQPQHF.

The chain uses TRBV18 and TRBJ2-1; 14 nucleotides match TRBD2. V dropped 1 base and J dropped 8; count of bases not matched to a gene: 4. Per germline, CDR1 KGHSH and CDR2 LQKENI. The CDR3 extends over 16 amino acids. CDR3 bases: TGTGCCAGCTCACCACGGGGACTAGCGGGAGACGATGAGCAGTTCTTC. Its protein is CASSPRGLAGDDEQFF.

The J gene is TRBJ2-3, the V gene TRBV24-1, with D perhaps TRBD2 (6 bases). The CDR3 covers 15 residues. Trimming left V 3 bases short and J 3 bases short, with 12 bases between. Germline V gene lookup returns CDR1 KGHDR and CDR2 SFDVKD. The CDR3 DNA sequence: TGTGCCACCAGTGATGGAGGGAGTAAGACAGATACGCAGTATTTT. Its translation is CATSDGGSKTDTQYF.

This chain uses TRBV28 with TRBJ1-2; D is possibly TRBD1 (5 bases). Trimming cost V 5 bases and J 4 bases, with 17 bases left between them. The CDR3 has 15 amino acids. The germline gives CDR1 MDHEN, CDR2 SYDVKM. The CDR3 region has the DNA TGTGCCAGCAGTAACCCGGGACTTGGGTTCTATGGCTACACCTTC. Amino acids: CASSNPGLGFYGYTF.

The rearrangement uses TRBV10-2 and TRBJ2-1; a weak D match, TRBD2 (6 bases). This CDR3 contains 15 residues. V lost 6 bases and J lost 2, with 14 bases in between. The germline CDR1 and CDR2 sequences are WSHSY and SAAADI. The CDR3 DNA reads TGCGCCAGCAGGGGGCTAGCGATGGCCTACAATGAGCAGTTCTTC. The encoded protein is CASRGLAMAYNEQFF.

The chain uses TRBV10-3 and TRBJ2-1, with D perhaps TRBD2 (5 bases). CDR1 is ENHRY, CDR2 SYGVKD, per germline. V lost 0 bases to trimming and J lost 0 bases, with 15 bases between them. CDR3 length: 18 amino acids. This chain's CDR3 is CAISESPHLASSYNEQFF. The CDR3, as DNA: TGTGCCATCAGTGAGTCTCCCCACCTAGCCAGCTCCTACAATGAGCAGTTCTTC.